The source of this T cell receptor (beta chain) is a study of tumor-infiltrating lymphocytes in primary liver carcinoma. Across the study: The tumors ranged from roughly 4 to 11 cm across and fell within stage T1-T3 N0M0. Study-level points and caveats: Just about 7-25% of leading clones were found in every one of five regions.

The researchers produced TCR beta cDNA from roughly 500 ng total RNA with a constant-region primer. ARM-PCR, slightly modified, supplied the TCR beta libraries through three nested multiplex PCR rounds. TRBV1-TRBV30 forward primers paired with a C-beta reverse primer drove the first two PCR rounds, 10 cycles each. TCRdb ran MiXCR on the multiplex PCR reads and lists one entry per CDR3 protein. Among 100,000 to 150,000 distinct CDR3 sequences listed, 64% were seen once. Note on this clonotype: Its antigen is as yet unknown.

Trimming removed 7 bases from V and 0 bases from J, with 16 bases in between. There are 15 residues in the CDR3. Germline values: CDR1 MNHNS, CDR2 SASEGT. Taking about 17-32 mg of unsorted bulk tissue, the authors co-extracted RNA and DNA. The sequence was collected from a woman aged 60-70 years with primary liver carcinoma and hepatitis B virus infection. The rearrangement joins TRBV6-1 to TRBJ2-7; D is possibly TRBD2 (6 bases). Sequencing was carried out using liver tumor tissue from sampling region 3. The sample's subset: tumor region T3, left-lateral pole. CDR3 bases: TGTGCCAGCAATGAGGCGAACGGGAGCTCCTACGAGCAGTACTTC. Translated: CASNEANGSSYEQYF.